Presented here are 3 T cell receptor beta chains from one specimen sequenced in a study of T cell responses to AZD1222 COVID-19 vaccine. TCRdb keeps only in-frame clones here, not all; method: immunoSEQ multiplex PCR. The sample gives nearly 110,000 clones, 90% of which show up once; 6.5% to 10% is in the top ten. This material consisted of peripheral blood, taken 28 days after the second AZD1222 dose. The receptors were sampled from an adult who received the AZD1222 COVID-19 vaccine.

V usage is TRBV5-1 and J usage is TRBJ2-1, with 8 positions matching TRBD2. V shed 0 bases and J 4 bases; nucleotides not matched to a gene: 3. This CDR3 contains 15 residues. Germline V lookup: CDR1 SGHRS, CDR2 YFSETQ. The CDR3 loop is CASSLVSGAYNEQFF. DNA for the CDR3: TGCGCCAGCAGCTTGGTTAGCGGGGCTTACAATGAGCAGTTCTTC.

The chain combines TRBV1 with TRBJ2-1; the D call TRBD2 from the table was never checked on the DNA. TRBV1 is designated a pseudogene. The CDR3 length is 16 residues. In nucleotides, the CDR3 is TGCACCAGCACCCCGGAGGGAACGTCGACCTACAATGAGCAGTTCTTC. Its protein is CTSTPEGTSTYNEQFF.

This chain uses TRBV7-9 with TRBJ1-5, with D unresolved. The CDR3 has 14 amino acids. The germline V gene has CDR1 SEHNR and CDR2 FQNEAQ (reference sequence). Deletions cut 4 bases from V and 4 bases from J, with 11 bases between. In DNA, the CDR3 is TGTGCCAGCAGCTCTCCCGGGGTTAATCAGCCCCAGCATTTT. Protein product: CASSSPGVNQPQHF.